The sequence of this TCR beta chain was determined in a study of control samples from healthy donors and cancer patients. Assay used: immunoSEQ multiplex PCR; TCRdb lists only in-frame clones, some missing. This sample has about 120,000 clones, with about 91% found just once. The CDR3 is made up of 16 amino acids. This TCR came from a middle-aged man in good health. V and J are TRBV1 and TRBJ1-4. TRBV1 is recorded as a pseudogene. Sequencing was performed on blood. The CDR3 here is CTSSHLRRGLNEKLFF. CDR3 coding DNA: TGCACCAGCAGCCACCTACGGCGGGGGTTAAATGAAAAACTGTTTTTT.